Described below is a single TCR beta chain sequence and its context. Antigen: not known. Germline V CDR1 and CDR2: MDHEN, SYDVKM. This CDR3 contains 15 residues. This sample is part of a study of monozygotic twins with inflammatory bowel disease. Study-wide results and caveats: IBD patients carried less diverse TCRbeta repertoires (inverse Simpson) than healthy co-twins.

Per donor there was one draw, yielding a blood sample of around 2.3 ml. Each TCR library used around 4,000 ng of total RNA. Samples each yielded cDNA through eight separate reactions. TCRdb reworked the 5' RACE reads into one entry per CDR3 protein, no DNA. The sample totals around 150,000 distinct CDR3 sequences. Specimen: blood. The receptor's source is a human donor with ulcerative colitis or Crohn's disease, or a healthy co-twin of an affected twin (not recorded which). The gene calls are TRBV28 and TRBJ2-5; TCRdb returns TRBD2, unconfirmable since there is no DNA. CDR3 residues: CASSFGLEEQETQYF.